Below are 12 T cell receptor beta chains sequenced from a single sample in a study of cytomegalovirus exposure and HLA in healthy donors. 60 Vbeta and 13 Jbeta primers were used in PCR. Using immunoSEQ multiplex PCR, the repertoire was profiled, and TCRdb retains in-frame clones only, with some absent. The sample holds about 120,000 clones, more than 70% seen once. The sample taken for sequencing was PBMCs. These receptors were taken from a man in his thirties or forties in good health and CMV-seronegative.

This sequence joins TRBV5-6 and TRBJ1-1; TRBD1 is a possible D gene (5 bases). The CDR3 has 14 amino acids. In germline, CDR1 is SGHDT, CDR2 YYEEEE. With 0 bases removed from V and 3 bases from J, the gap between germline ends came to 9 bases. CDR3 in DNA: TGTGCCAGCAGCTTGGTAGGAGGGGACACTGAAGCTTTCTTT. This codes for CASSLVGGDTEAFF.

This sequence joins TRBV9 and TRBJ2-7; 11 nucleotides line up with TRBD2. The V segment lost 4 bases and the J segment 2 bases; nucleotides outside the gene matches: 17. From germline, CDR1 is SGDLS and CDR2 YYNGEE. This CDR3 spans 19 amino acids. Written as DNA, the CDR3 is TGTGCCAGCAGCCCTATGGGAGGACTAGCGGGTCCTAGGGCCTACGAGCAGTACTTC. Its protein product is CASSPMGGLAGPRAYEQYF. Filled out from reference TRBV9 and TRBJ2-7, the complete variable domain reads DSGVTQTPKHLITATGQRVTLRCSPRSGDLSVYWYQQSLDQGLQFLIQYYNGEERAKGNILERFSAQQFPDLHSELNLSSLELGDSALYFCASSPMGGLAGPRAYEQYFGPGTRLTVT.

The J gene is TRBJ2-7, the V gene TRBV9; D remains unclear. V was clipped by 0 bases and J by 2 bases, with 6 bases between them. Germline assignment: CDR1 SGDLS and CDR2 YYNGEE. The CDR3 loop spans 13 amino acids. CDR3 region: CASSVGVAYEQYF. Written as DNA, the CDR3 is TGTGCCAGCAGCGTAGGTGTAGCCTACGAGCAGTACTTC. Looking up the rest from reference TRBV9 and TRBJ2-7 gives the full variable domain: DSGVTQTPKHLITATGQRVTLRCSPRSGDLSVYWYQQSLDQGLQFLIQYYNGEERAKGNILERFSAQQFPDLHSELNLSSLELGDSALYFCASSVGVAYEQYFGPGTRLTVT.

CDR3 amino acids: CASMIRGGGGARVSDTQYF. The CDR3 region has the DNA TGTGCCAGCATGATTCGGGGTGGCGGGGGGGCCAGGGTTTCAGATACGCAGTATTTT. V is TRBV7-8 and J is TRBJ2-3; 9 nucleotides match TRBD2. Germline assignment: CDR1 SGHVS and CDR2 FQNEAQ. V was pared by 7 bases and J by 4 bases, with 21 bases of the junction left unmatched. CDR3 length: 19 residues.

The genes are TRBV28 and TRBJ1-2; 9 bases align to TRBD1. Germline CDR1 MDHEN, CDR2 SYDVKM. The trim removed 6 bases at V and 6 bases at J, leaving 5 bases unmatched. The CDR3 runs to 13 residues. CDR3 sequence: CASRLQGANGYTF. In DNA form, the CDR3 reads TGTGCCAGCAGGTTACAGGGGGCAAATGGCTACACCTTC.

V is TRBV18 and J is TRBJ2-1, with D maybe TRBD2 (5 bases). The V gene lost 3 bases and the J gene lost 7 bases, with 10 bases spanning the gap. The CDR3 runs to 13 residues. Germline-derived CDR1 and CDR2 are KGHSH and LQKENI. The CDR3 loop reads CASSPFRGNEQFF. The CDR3, as DNA: TGTGCCAGCTCACCCTTTCGAGGGAATGAGCAGTTCTTC.

The CDR3 region is CASSLSGIYQPQHF. Written as DNA, the CDR3 is TGTGCCAGCAGTCTATCAGGTATCTATCAGCCCCAGCATTTT. The rearrangement links TRBV28 to TRBJ1-5; D is ambiguous. Germline V gives CDR1 MDHEN, CDR2 SYDVKM. The ends were cut back, 5 bases at V and 5 bases at J, with 13 bases in the middle. CDR3 size: 14 residues.

This clone appeared a few times. The chain joins TRBV5-4 to TRBJ1-1, with a weak D call TRBD1 (6 bases). This CDR3 is 15 amino acids long. Germline-derived CDR1 and CDR2 are SGHNT and YYREEE (reference sequence). The V and J ends lost 4 bases and 5 bases respectively, with 18 bases between them. The CDR3 coding sequence is TGTGCCAGCAGCCCCCCCGGGGCAGGGGTTACTGAAGCTTTCTTT. This translates into CASSPPGAGVTEAFF.

The rearrangement joins TRBV18 to TRBJ2-1; TRBD2 matches 11 bases. Germline CDR1 and CDR2: KGHSH and LQKENI. There are 17 residues in the CDR3. Trimming cost V 3 bases and J 2 bases; bases outside gene matches: 6. The CDR3 bases are TGTGCCAGCTCACCGACTAGCGGGGAACCACCCTACAATGAGCAGTTCTTC. Translated, it gives CASSPTSGEPPYNEQFF.

Comment on this clone: This same CDR3 is encoded by further DNA sequences in the sample. The V gene is TRBV25-1, the J gene TRBJ2-3; D perhaps matches TRBD2 (6 bases). Germline V gives CDR1 MGHDK, CDR2 SYGVNS. Trimming took off 3 bases at V and 0 bases at J, with 7 bases between the two ends. There are 14 residues in the CDR3. The CDR3 loop is CASSDAGSTDTQYF. For the CDR3, the DNA is TGTGCCAGCAGTGACGCGGGGAGCACAGATACGCAGTATTTT.

This clone showed up just once. The chain recombines TRBV11-3 with TRBJ2-1, with 10 bases aligning to TRBD2. CDR1 is SGHNT and CDR2 is YENEEA in the germline V gene. The CDR3 runs 18 residues. V lost 2 bases, J lost 0 bases, and 7 bases stayed unmatched. The CDR3 DNA is TGTGCCAGCAGCTTACTTCTAGCGGGGGCTAGCTCCTACAATGAGCAGTTCTTC. Translating it yields CASSLLLAGASSYNEQFF.

Here the CDR3 DNA reads TGTGCCAGTAGTATAGCTACCGGGGGGACAGATACGCAGTATTTT. Protein sequence: CASSIATGGTDTQYF. The chain combines TRBV19 with TRBJ2-3; 7 nucleotides agree with TRBD2. Germline V gene data show CDR1 as LNHDA and CDR2 as SQIVND (reference sequence). This CDR3 comprises 15 residues. With V trimmed by 1 base and J by 3 bases, 4 bases remained unmatched. Full variable domain (outside the CDR3, taken from reference TRBV19 and TRBJ2-3): DGGITQSPKYLFRKEGQNVTLSCEQNLNHDAMYWYRQDPGQGLRLIYYSQIVNDFQKGDIAEGYSVSREKKESFPLTVTSAQKNPTAFYLCASSIATGGTDTQYFGPGTRLTVL.